This T cell receptor beta chain stems from a study of blood T cells in healthy people across ages. This clonotype was seen more than once but under ten times. A J-beta primer mix and a sample-barcoded 5' primer were used in a second PCR of roughly 7 to 12 cycles. TCRdb analysed the 5' RACE reads with MiXCR anew, one entry per CDR3 protein. The sample shows over 700,000 distinct CDR3 sequences, roughly 25% of them seen only once. The CDR3 has 16 amino acids. Germline values: CDR1 SGHRS, CDR2 YFSETQ. V lost 9 bases to trimming and J lost 1 base, with 17 bases between them. These records were also assigned to another study, of T cells of mothers and their children.

This chain links TRBV5-1 with TRBJ2-6; D is perhaps TRBD1 (6 bases). The clonotype originates from a boy aged 5-17 years in good health. The source material was blood. The chain's CDR3 is CATSGDAGSGANVLTF. CDR3 coding DNA: TGCGCCACATCAGGGGACGCGGGTTCTGGGGCCAACGTCCTGACTTTC.